One sample yielded the 23 T cell receptor beta chains listed below, sequenced in a study of shared clonotypes between healthy human individuals. Generated by immunoSEQ multiplex PCR, the TCRdb table keeps only in-frame clones and is missing some. Among just over 2,000,000 clones listed, about 95% were seen once. CD45RO-negative, CCR7-positively selected cells formed the naive CD8 fraction, excluding terminally differentiated effector memory CD45RA+ cells. The sequenced material came from naive CD8+ T cells sorted from blood. All receptors derive from a man younger than 35 in good health.

V usage is TRBV7-9 and J usage is TRBJ2-5; D is possibly TRBD1 (5 bases). CDR3 size: 16 residues. Trimming shortened V by 5 bases and J by 1 base, and 17 bases separated the two germline ends. The V gene's germline CDR1 is SEHNR and CDR2 FQNEAQ (reference sequence). CDR3 nucleotide sequence: TGTGCCAGCAGCCTAGGGGCAGATTTGTTCCAAGAGACCCAGTACTTC. Protein: CASSLGADLFQETQYF.

On this clone: Other DNA sequences in the sample encode the same CDR3. The chain couples TRBV4-1 to TRBJ1-1, with D unclear. Per germline, CDR1 MGHRA and CDR2 YSYEKL. V was pared by 1 base and J by 1 base, with 4 bases between. CDR3 length: 13 residues. In DNA, the CDR3 is TGCGCCAGCAGCCAAGTGCAGAACACTGAAGCTTTCTTT. Its translation: CASSQVQNTEAFF.

V and J are TRBV11-2 and TRBJ2-5, with 9 bases matching TRBD2. V lost 5 bases to trimming and J lost 5 bases; unmatched junction nucleotides: 9. The CDR3 has 15 residues. Per germline, CDR1 SGHAT and CDR2 FQNNGV. CDR3 sequence: CASSGEGTSRETQYF. CDR3 DNA: TGTGCCAGCAGCGGAGAGGGGACTAGCCGGGAGACCCAGTACTTC.

This chain uses TRBV7-6 with TRBJ2-7; the D is unclear. The CDR3 extends over 15 amino acids. Germline loops: CDR1 SGHVS, CDR2 FNYEAQ. V lost 2 bases and J lost 3, with 14 bases in between. CDR3 sequence: CASSLLGEWDYEQYF. The DNA for the CDR3 is TGTGCCAGCAGCTTATTGGGTGAATGGGACTACGAGCAGTACTTC.

This chain links TRBV4-3 with TRBJ2-6; no reliable D call. CDR1 is LGHNA and CDR2 is YSLEER in the germline V gene. V was clipped by 0 bases and J by 1 base, with 10 bases between them. This CDR3 is built from 17 residues. As DNA, the CDR3 is TGCGCCAGCAGCCAAGATTGGACCGATTCTGGGGCCAACGTCCTGACTTTC. Encoded protein: CASSQDWTDSGANVLTF.

The chain couples TRBV6-5 to TRBJ2-7; the match to TRBD2 covers 9 bases. Germline loops: CDR1 MNHEY, CDR2 SVGAGI. The CDR3 totals 15 residues. V gave up 6 bases and J gave up 2 bases; unmatched junction bases: 8. The CDR3 loop reads CASSPGLARTYEQYF. DNA of the CDR3: TGTGCCAGCAGCCCCGGACTAGCGCGAACCTACGAGCAGTACTTC.

This rearrangement joins TRBV7-9 to TRBJ2-7; D is undetermined. V shed 3 bases and J shed 6 bases, with 6 bases lying between them. CDR3 length equals 11 residues. Germline-derived CDR1 and CDR2 are SEHNR and FQNEAQ (reference sequence). The CDR3 spells CASSFESEQYF. The CDR3, as DNA: TGTGCCAGCAGCTTCGAGTCCGAGCAGTACTTC.

This chain connects TRBV5-4 to TRBJ2-3, with 10 bases identical to TRBD2. The germline gives CDR1 SGHNT, CDR2 YYREEE (reference sequence). The CDR3 length is 15 residues. V lost 3 bases and J lost 4; bases outside the gene matches: 5. The CDR3, as DNA: TGTGCCAGCAGCTCCGGGACTAGCGATTCAGATACGCAGTATTTT. Translated, it gives CASSSGTSDSDTQYF.

The chain carries TRBV7-9 and TRBJ2-7; TRBD1 matches 7 bases. V lost 5 bases, J lost 5 bases, and 15 bases stayed unmatched. CDR1 and CDR2 from the germline V gene are SEHNR and FQNEAQ (reference sequence). The CDR3 sequence is 16 residues long. CDR3 DNA sequence: TGTGCCAGCAGCGTCGGCAACAGGGGAAGATTCGACGAGCAGTACTTC. Encoded protein: CASSVGNRGRFDEQYF. The full variable domain, with the rest looked up from reference TRBV7-9 and TRBJ2-7, is DTGVSQNPRHKITKRGQNVTFRCDPISEHNRLYWYRQTLGQGPEFLTYFQNEAQLEKSRLLSDRFSAERPKGSFSTLEIQRTEQGDSAMYLCASSVGNRGRFDEQYFGPGTRLTVT.

The chain links TRBV4-1 to TRBJ2-7; 7 bases are a match to TRBD2. CDR1 MGHRA and CDR2 YSYEKL come from the germline V gene. V dropped 4 bases and J dropped 4; count of bases not matched to a gene: 16. CDR3 length equals 17 residues. CDR3 region: CASSPRSIAGAVYEQYF. CDR3 sequence (DNA): TGCGCCAGCAGCCCCAGAAGCATCGCGGGAGCTGTATACGAGCAGTACTTC.

The rearrangement links TRBV7-2 to TRBJ2-7, with D perhaps TRBD1 (6 bases). CDR3 size: 14 residues. Germline CDR1 SGHTA, CDR2 FQGNSA. The V end lost 3 bases, the J end lost 4 bases, and 13 bases lay between the germline ends. CDR3 protein: CASSFYRDAYEQYF. The CDR3 nucleotides read TGTGCCAGCAGCTTTTACAGGGATGCGTACGAGCAGTACTTC.

This chain uses TRBV7-3 with TRBJ2-1; D possibly matches TRBD1 or TRBD2 (6 bases each). The CDR3 length is 15 residues. V was trimmed by 4 bases and J by 0 bases, leaving 10 bases between them. Germline V gives CDR1 SGHTA, CDR2 FQGTGA. As DNA, the CDR3 is TGTGCCAGCAGCTCGGGGGCTAGCTCCTACAATGAGCAGTTCTTC. It yields the protein CASSSGASSYNEQFF.

This chain uses TRBV13 with TRBJ1-1; D gene ambiguous. The CDR3 sequence is 12 residues long. Looked up from germline, CDR1 is PRHDT and CDR2 is FYEKMQ (reference sequence). V was trimmed by 1 base and J by 6 bases, leaving 6 bases between them. The CDR3 here is CASSLDRSEAFF. For the CDR3, the DNA is TGTGCCAGCAGCTTAGATCGGTCTGAAGCTTTCTTT.

CDR3 sequence reads: CASSLPRLAGTTDTQYF. CDR3 sequence (DNA): TGTGCCAGCAGCTTGCCCAGACTAGCGGGGACCACAGATACGCAGTATTTT. The chain uses TRBV7-9 and TRBJ2-3; 11 bases align to TRBD2. CDR1 and CDR2 (germline): SEHNR, FQNEAQ (reference sequence). This CDR3 region has 17 residues. The ends lost 3 bases at V and 2 bases at J; junction bases unmatched: 7.

This clone was detected once. The chain links TRBV5-5 to TRBJ2-7; the D is unclear. CDR3 length: 13 amino acids. CDR1 SGHKS and CDR2 YYEKEE come from the germline V gene (reference sequence). V gave up 1 base and J gave up 4 bases, with 9 bases separating them. CDR3 coding DNA: TGTGCCAGCAGCTTGAGAATCGGATACGAGCAGTACTTC. Amino acids: CASSLRIGYEQYF.

The table lists this clone with a count of one. The chain recombines TRBV5-4 with TRBJ2-1; 10 nucleotides line up with TRBD2. After removal of 0 bases from V and 4 bases from J, the junction contained 7 bases not matched to a gene. Germline-derived CDR1 and CDR2 are SGHNT and YYREEE (reference sequence). The CDR3 is 17 residues long. CDR3 DNA: TGTGCCAGCAGCTTGGGTCTAGCGGGGGTTATATACAATGAGCAGTTCTTC. The encoded protein is CASSLGLAGVIYNEQFF.

This clone was picked up one time. V gene TRBV2 combines with J gene TRBJ2-7, with D perhaps matching TRBD1 (5 bases). CDR3 length: 13 amino acids. Germline V gives CDR1 SNHLY, CDR2 FYNNEI. Trimming removed 4 bases from V and 3 bases from J, with 10 bases in between. CDR3 loop: CASSASRDYEQYF. CDR3 sequence (DNA): TGTGCCAGCAGTGCTTCCAGGGACTACGAGCAGTACTTC.

The V call is TRBV19, the J call TRBJ2-7, with no clear D. CDR3 length: 14 residues. The germline V gene encodes CDR1 LNHDA and CDR2 SQIVND (reference sequence). V dropped 4 bases and J dropped 3 bases, with 13 bases sitting between them. The CDR3 DNA sequence: TGTGCCAGTAGTAAAATCGGGCAGCTCTACGAGCAGTACTTC. This sequence encodes CASSKIGQLYEQYF.

The V gene is TRBV6-1, the J gene TRBJ1-5; weak D call: TRBD1 (5 bases). Germline assignment: CDR1 MNHNS and CDR2 SASEGT. This CDR3 region has 15 residues. V gave up 4 bases and J gave up 0 bases, with 10 bases separating them. The CDR3 reads CASSVPRVSNQPQHF. In DNA form, the CDR3 reads TGTGCCAGCAGTGTCCCCAGGGTTAGCAATCAGCCCCAGCATTTT.

The chain employs TRBV28 and TRBJ1-2; D is unresolved. The CDR3 is made up of 12 amino acids. V was shortened by 5 bases and J by 3 bases, with 7 bases between the two germline ends. The germline V gene has CDR1 MDHEN and CDR2 SYDVKM. CDR3 nucleotides: TGTGCCAGCAGTCATCCTGACTATGGCTACACCTTC. It encodes CASSHPDYGYTF.

This chain connects TRBV7-2 to TRBJ2-5, with a possible D match to TRBD2 (6 bases). Trimming left V 4 bases short and J 5 bases short, with 17 bases between. The CDR3 covers 15 residues. Germline CDR1 SGHTA, CDR2 FQGNSA. The CDR3 protein is CASSSGTSSWETQYF. CDR3 bases: TGTGCCAGCAGCTCCGGGACTTCGTCGTGGGAGACCCAGTACTTC.

The chain is built from TRBV7-9 and TRBJ2-7; 7 bases agree with TRBD1. CDR1 is SEHNR and CDR2 is FQNEAQ in the germline V gene (reference sequence). V was pared by 5 bases and J by 4 bases, with 5 bases of the junction left unmatched. The CDR3 loop spans 13 amino acids. The CDR3 loop is CASSAPTGYEQYF. CDR3 DNA sequence: TGTGCCAGCAGCGCTCCGACAGGGTACGAGCAGTACTTC.

This sequence joins TRBV14 and TRBJ1-2; D may be TRBD1 (6 bases). V was trimmed by 2 bases and J by 4 bases, leaving 8 bases between them. The germline CDR1 and CDR2 sequences are SGHDN and FVKESK. The CDR3 has 13 amino acids. The CDR3 loop reads CASSQNRAYGYTF. The CDR3 nucleotides are TGTGCCAGCAGCCAAAACAGGGCCTATGGCTACACCTTC.